The 25 T cell receptor beta chains below were found in one sample sequenced in a study of T cell changes during pregnancy in multiple sclerosis. Repertoires were generated with immunoSEQ multiplex PCR, while TCRdb's copy carries only in-frame clones and drops some. Among under 70,000 clones listed, less than 95% were seen once. The source was CD4+ T cells from peripheral blood mononuclear cells, collected after pregnancy. These receptors were collected from a female donor in good health, enrolled as a control in a pregnancy study.

The V gene is TRBV5-5, the J gene TRBJ1-6; 7 bases line up with TRBD1. The V segment lost 0 bases and the J segment 10 bases; nucleotides outside the gene matches: 4. Germline V gives CDR1 SGHKS, CDR2 YYEKEE (reference sequence). The CDR3 is 14 residues long. The CDR3 bases are TGTGCCAGCAGCTTGGGACAGGGTTCATCACCCCTCCACTTT. It specifies CASSLGQGSSPLHF.

This chain uses TRBV30 with TRBJ2-1, with D unresolved. Germline loops: CDR1 GTSNPN, CDR2 SVGIG (reference sequence). Trimming took off 1 base at V and 2 bases at J, with 3 bases between the two ends. This CDR3 comprises 12 residues. For the CDR3, the DNA is TGTGCCTGGAGTGACACCTACAATGAGCAGTTCTTC. Amino acids: CAWSDTYNEQFF.

This chain uses TRBV5-1 with TRBJ2-7; maybe TRBD1 (6 bases). Germline-derived CDR1 and CDR2 are SGHRS and YFSETQ. This CDR3 region has 15 residues. The V end was cut by 2 bases, the J end by 3 bases, with 15 bases between. The DNA of the CDR3 is TGCGCCAGCAGCTTTACAACAGGGAGCATCTACGAGCAGTACTTC. Translation: CASSFTTGSIYEQYF.

The chain is built from TRBV7-9 and TRBJ2-3, with 9 bases that match TRBD2. Unmatched junction bases numbered 12, after V lost 5 bases and J lost 3 bases. Germline V lookup: CDR1 SEHNR, CDR2 FQNEAQ (reference sequence). The CDR3 covers 17 residues. CDR3 amino acids: CASSDRAGGPLTDTQYF. In nucleotides, the CDR3 is TGTGCCAGCAGCGACCGAGCGGGGGGACCTCTTACAGATACGCAGTATTTT.

The V gene is TRBV5-6, the J gene TRBJ1-6; D is unclear. V was cut by 4 bases and J by 7 bases, with 9 bases left in between. CDR3 length: 13 amino acids. CDR1 and CDR2 (germline): SGHDT, YYEEEE. The CDR3 region has the DNA TGTGCCAGCAGCATCTACAGCAATTCACCCCTCCACTTT. This sequence encodes CASSIYSNSPLHF.

This clone occurred a few times. The rearrangement joins TRBV2 to TRBJ2-1, with D perhaps matching TRBD1 (5 bases). Germline assignment: CDR1 SNHLY and CDR2 FYNNEI. This CDR3 comprises 16 residues. Trimming took 4 bases from V and 1 from J, leaving 14 bases between them. CDR3 DNA sequence: TGTGCCAGCAGTGGGGGCGGATCCAGTTCCTACAATGAGCAGTTCTTC. Translation: CASSGGGSSSYNEQFF.

The genes are TRBV10-3 and TRBJ1-2; 7 nucleotides agree with TRBD1. The CDR3 contains 12 residues. Germline V gene lookup returns CDR1 ENHRY and CDR2 SYGVKD. The J segment lost 3 bases and the V segment lost 6 bases, leaving 1 base of the junction unmatched. The CDR3 region has the DNA TGTGCCATCAGCGGACAGGACTATGGCTACACCTTC. Protein sequence: CAISGQDYGYTF.

The gene calls are TRBV29-1 and TRBJ2-7, with D possibly matching TRBD2 (6 bases). CDR3 length equals 14 residues. Per germline, CDR1 SQVTM and CDR2 ANQGSEA. The V gene lost 6 bases and the J gene lost 0 bases, with 15 bases spanning the gap. This CDR3 reads CSVGGELTSYEQYF. The DNA of the CDR3 is TGCAGCGTGGGCGGGGAGCTAACCTCCTACGAGCAGTACTTC.

The rearrangement uses TRBV30 and TRBJ2-1, with TRBD1 matching over 7 bases. The CDR3 has 14 residues. V lost 8 bases to trimming and J lost 4 bases; unmatched junction nucleotides: 11. CDR1 GTSNPN and CDR2 SVGIG come from the germline V gene (reference sequence). CDR3 protein: CARGQTGVYNEQFF. The CDR3, as DNA: TGTGCCAGGGGACAGACAGGAGTTTACAATGAGCAGTTCTTC.

The chain employs TRBV2 and TRBJ2-4; tentative D call: TRBD1 (6 bases). Trimming removed 3 bases at V and 2 bases at J, with 11 bases between. The CDR3 has 15 amino acids. Germline lookup yields CDR1 SNHLY and CDR2 FYNNEI. CDR3 loop: CASSDTGMTKNIQYF. CDR3 DNA: TGTGCCAGCAGTGATACAGGGATGACCAAAAACATTCAGTACTTC.

V is TRBV2 and J is TRBJ2-7, with D maybe TRBD1 (6 bases). V lost 2 bases and J 3 bases, leaving 14 bases between the germline ends. The CDR3 runs 15 residues. Germline V gene data show CDR1 as SNHLY and CDR2 as FYNNEI. CDR3 bases: TGTGCCAGCAGTGAAAGGGGGACAATCCGCTACGAGCAGTACTTC. Translation: CASSERGTIRYEQYF. The full variable domain, its missing parts supplied by reference TRBV2 and TRBJ2-7, is EPEVTQTPSHQVTQMGQEVILRCVPISNHLYFYWYRQILGQKVEFLVSFYNNEISEKSEIFDDQFSVERPDGSNFTLKIRSTKLEDSAMYFCASSERGTIRYEQYFGPGTRLTVT.

The chain has TRBV2 and TRBJ1-6; D is unresolved. V dropped 4 bases and J dropped 5 bases, with 12 bases sitting between them. The CDR3 loop spans 15 amino acids. CDR1 is SNHLY and CDR2 is FYNNEI in the germline V gene. This chain's CDR3 is CASSVTATHNSPLHF. The CDR3 DNA is TGTGCCAGCAGTGTCACAGCAACCCATAATTCACCCCTCCACTTT.

The V call is TRBV18, the J call TRBJ1-1, with TRBD1 matching over 10 bases. The CDR3 extends over 15 amino acids. CDR1 KGHSH and CDR2 LQKENI come from the germline V gene. V dropped 5 bases and J dropped 2; count of bases not matched to a gene: 5. The CDR3, as DNA: TGTGCCAGCTCAGAAACGACAGGGGGCAACACTGAAGCTTTCTTT. Its protein is CASSETTGGNTEAFF.

In the case of this clone: Different DNA sequences within this sample yield the same CDR3. This chain links TRBV14 with TRBJ1-2; no clear D gene. Trimming left V 0 bases short and J 8 bases short, with 10 bases between. CDR1 is SGHDN, CDR2 FVKESK, per germline. The CDR3 length is 13 residues. The CDR3 DNA is TGTGCCAGCAGCCAAGATCGAGGGTACGGCTACACCTTC. Translation gives CASSQDRGYGYTF.

The genes are TRBV11-3 and TRBJ1-2, with a tentative D call TRBD1 (6 bases). V dropped 1 base and J dropped 4 bases, with 7 bases sitting between them. The CDR3 sequence is 13 residues long. CDR1 and CDR2 (germline): SGHNT, YENEEA. The CDR3 DNA follows: TGTGCCAGCAGCTTAGCAGGGGCCTATGGCTACACCTTC. This sequence encodes CASSLAGAYGYTF.

The gene calls are TRBV9 and TRBJ2-7; possibly TRBD1 for D (5 bases). The germline CDR1 and CDR2 sequences are SGDLS and YYNGEE. The V gene lost 7 bases and the J gene lost 2 bases, with 16 bases spanning the gap. CDR3 length equals 14 residues. CDR3 protein: CASGPRQGTYEQYF. In DNA form, the CDR3 reads TGTGCCAGCGGTCCACGTCAGGGAACCTACGAGCAGTACTTC.

This chain links TRBV18 with TRBJ1-1; TRBD1 agrees at 8 bases. From germline, CDR1 is KGHSH and CDR2 LQKENI. V shed 2 bases, J shed 2 bases, and the junction held 4 bases outside the gene matches. The CDR3 loop spans 15 amino acids. CDR3 sequence (DNA): TGTGCCAGCTCACCAACGGGACAGGCTAACACTGAAGCTTTCTTT. This gives the protein CASSPTGQANTEAFF.

The J gene is TRBJ2-1, the V gene TRBV7-2; tentatively, D is TRBD2 (5 bases). The germline CDR1 and CDR2 sequences are SGHTA and FQGNSA. V lost 3 bases and J 1 base, leaving 16 bases between the germline ends. This CDR3 region has 17 residues. In DNA, the CDR3 is TGTGCCAGCAGCTTGATTCTCGCGGGCTTTTCCTACAATGAGCAGTTCTTC. It yields the protein CASSLILAGFSYNEQFF.

The V and J genes are TRBV2 and TRBJ2-3, with 9 bases fitting TRBD1. Trimming removed 6 bases from V and 0 bases from J; junction bases left unmatched: 4. Germline CDR1 and CDR2: SNHLY and FYNNEI. The CDR3 is 15 amino acids. The CDR3 region is CASSRDRVSTDTQYF. CDR3 DNA sequence: TGTGCCAGCAGCCGGGACAGGGTCAGCACAGATACGCAGTATTTT. Drawing the rest from reference TRBV2 and TRBJ2-3, the complete variable domain is EPEVTQTPSHQVTQMGQEVILRCVPISNHLYFYWYRQILGQKVEFLVSFYNNEISEKSEIFDDQFSVERPDGSNFTLKIRSTKLEDSAMYFCASSRDRVSTDTQYFGPGTRLTVL.

The count of this clone is one. The chain links TRBV4-2 to TRBJ2-4; TRBD2 aligns across 8 bases. Trimming cost V 1 base and J 6 bases; bases outside gene matches: 11. The CDR3 covers 17 residues. CDR1 and CDR2 (germline): LGHNA, YNFKEQ. This CDR3 reads CASSQVPLGAGVNIQYF. For the CDR3, the DNA is TGTGCCAGCAGCCAAGTTCCATTAGGAGCGGGGGTAAACATTCAGTACTTC.

This clone was detected a few times. J is TRBJ1-2 and V is TRBV19; the match to TRBD1 covers 8 bases. The V gene end was trimmed by 7 bases and the J gene end by 0 bases; junction bases not matched to a gene: 7. Per germline, CDR1 LNHDA and CDR2 SQIVND (reference sequence). The length of the CDR3 is 15 residues. CDR3 in DNA: TGTGCCAGTAAGACAGGGGCCCAAGCTAACTATGGCTACACCTTC. Its protein is CASKTGAQANYGYTF.

The V gene is TRBV5-1, the J gene TRBJ2-1, with 7 bases matching TRBD1. This CDR3 comprises 14 residues. Per germline, CDR1 SGHRS and CDR2 YFSETQ. Trimming removed 4 bases from V and 8 bases from J; junction bases left unmatched: 9. The CDR3 sequence: CASSPGQRTYEQFF. CDR3 DNA: TGCGCCAGCAGCCCGGGACAGAGGACCTATGAGCAGTTCTTC.

The V gene is TRBV18, the J gene TRBJ1-1; a weak D match, TRBD1 (5 bases). CDR3 length equals 16 residues. The V end was cut by 1 base, the J end by 0 bases, with 12 bases between. Germline CDR1 reads KGHSH; CDR2 reads LQKENI. The CDR3 region is CASSPQVSGVNTEAFF. The CDR3 DNA sequence: TGTGCCAGCTCACCACAGGTTTCGGGGGTGAACACTGAAGCTTTCTTT.

V gene TRBV5-1 combines with J gene TRBJ1-2, with 7 bases matching TRBD1. This CDR3 region has 15 residues. V lost 1 base, J lost 3 bases, and 6 bases stayed unmatched. Germline assignment: CDR1 SGHRS and CDR2 YFSETQ. CDR3 in DNA: TGCGCCAGCAGCTTGATACCCGACAGGGACTATGGCTACACCTTC. This translates into CASSLIPDRDYGYTF.

The J gene is TRBJ1-4, the V gene TRBV19; 8 bases are a match to TRBD1. This CDR3 has 15 residues. The germline CDR1 and CDR2 sequences are LNHDA and SQIVND (reference sequence). The trim removed 3 bases at V and 5 bases at J, leaving 5 bases unmatched. In DNA, the CDR3 is TGTGCCAGTAGTATCGCCAGGGGGCGGAATGAAAAACTGTTTTTT. Protein sequence: CASSIARGRNEKLFF.